Below, 26 T cell receptor beta chains from the same sample are listed, as sequenced in a study of shared clonotypes between healthy human individuals. The repertoire was sequenced with immunoSEQ multiplex PCR; TCRdb's copy has only in-frame clones and lacks some. The sample yields approximately 1.1 million clones, approximately 80% seen once. Sequencing was performed on memory CD4+ T cells from PBMCs. Subset meaning: CD45RA-negative fraction. The receptors shown here come from a man younger than 35 in good health. Some clones in this sample may be carry-over from other donors' samples.

The V call is TRBV2, the J call TRBJ1-4, with 7 bases matching TRBD1. The CDR3 consists of 15 residues. Germline V lookup: CDR1 SNHLY, CDR2 FYNNEI. The V and J ends lost 6 bases and 10 bases, in that order; junction bases with no gene match: 14. The CDR3 DNA sequence: TGTGCCAGCAGGGAGACAGGGCAAGTTTTGGGAAAACTGTTTTTT. This codes for CASRETGQVLGKLFF.

This chain joins TRBV15 and TRBJ2-2; TRBD2 matches 10 bases. With V trimmed by 3 bases and J by 0 bases, 4 bases remained unmatched. CDR3 length equals 17 residues. Germline V gene lookup returns CDR1 LNHNV and CDR2 YYDKDF (reference sequence). The CDR3 reads CATSSPGTSANTGELFF. CDR3 coding DNA: TGTGCCACCAGCAGTCCGGGGACTAGCGCGAACACCGGGGAGCTGTTTTTT.

The chain's CDR3 is CASSFPGNGRNTEAFF. The CDR3 bases are TGTGCCAGCAGCTTTCCGGGAAATGGGCGGAACACTGAAGCTTTCTTT. The chain recombines TRBV7-9 with TRBJ1-1, with D hard to call. Trimming left V 3 bases short and J 1 base short, with 15 bases between. The CDR3 is 16 residues long. Germline loops: CDR1 SEHNR, CDR2 FQNEAQ (reference sequence).

The rearrangement joins TRBV2 to TRBJ2-7; D is undetermined. CDR3 length: 13 residues. Trimming took off 4 bases at V and 2 bases at J, with 9 bases between the two ends. Germline values: CDR1 SNHLY, CDR2 FYNNEI. CDR3 sequence: CASSVGFTYEQYF. The CDR3 DNA reads TGTGCCAGCAGTGTTGGGTTCACCTACGAGCAGTACTTC.

The chain joins TRBV7-9 to TRBJ1-1; 7 bases align to TRBD1. This CDR3 spans 15 amino acids. With V trimmed by 5 bases and J by 0 bases, 6 bases remained unmatched. Germline loops: CDR1 SEHNR, CDR2 FQNEAQ (reference sequence). CDR3 loop: CASSVAGTVNTEAFF. CDR3 DNA: TGTGCCAGCAGCGTCGCCGGGACAGTGAACACTGAAGCTTTCTTT.

This clone has a handful of counts. This chain uses TRBV5-8 with TRBJ2-3; TRBD2 is a possible D gene (6 bases). The germline gives CDR1 SGHTS, CDR2 YDEGEE. Trimming took 4 bases from V and 4 from J, leaving 25 bases between them. The CDR3 extends over 18 amino acids. The CDR3 here is CASSPVFKPGLSSDTQYF. The DNA for the CDR3 is TGTGCCAGCAGCCCGGTCTTCAAACCGGGACTGAGTTCAGATACGCAGTATTTT.

This chain connects TRBV6-1 to TRBJ1-1; D call uncertain. Germline loops: CDR1 MNHNS, CDR2 SASEGT. The length of the CDR3 is 11 residues. Between the trimmed V and J ends, which lost 3 bases and 5 bases, there was a span of 4 bases. The CDR3 region is CASSDLTEAFF. In DNA, the CDR3 is TGTGCCAGCAGTGATCTTACTGAAGCTTTCTTT.

This clone was counted at least ten times. V gene TRBV11-3 combines with J gene TRBJ2-2; D uncertain. The V end was cut by 0 bases, the J end by 4 bases, with 15 bases between. Germline CDR1 SGHNT, CDR2 YENEEA. The CDR3 length is 17 residues. CDR3 loop: CASSLDGENRGTGELFF. CDR3 bases: TGTGCCAGCAGCTTAGATGGGGAAAACCGAGGCACCGGGGAGCTGTTTTTT.

The CDR3 DNA is TGTGCCAGCACTCAAGGGGGCGCGGGGAACACTGAAGCTTTCTTT. This gives the protein CASTQGGAGNTEAFF. The chain employs TRBV27 and TRBJ1-1; 7 positions agree with TRBD1. The germline V gene encodes CDR1 MNHEY and CDR2 SMNVEV (reference sequence). The CDR3 has 15 amino acids. Losses at the gene ends were 7 bases for V and 1 base for J; bases not matched to a gene: 9.

This chain links TRBV4-2 with TRBJ2-5; 10 bases are a match to TRBD2. The CDR3 has 17 amino acids. V was clipped by 1 base and J by 2 bases; unmatched bases: 7. Germline V gives CDR1 LGHNA, CDR2 YNFKEQ. CDR3 nucleotides: TGTGCCAGCAGCCAAGGGCTAGCGGGAGTTAATCAAGAGACCCAGTACTTC. Its translation: CASSQGLAGVNQETQYF.

For this clone: The same CDR3 also results from other DNA sequences found in this sample. This rearrangement joins TRBV7-8 to TRBJ2-2, with D possibly being TRBD2 (5 bases). V lost 3 bases and J lost 5, with 10 bases in between. The CDR3 runs 14 residues. CDR1 and CDR2 (germline): SGHVS, FQNEAQ. The CDR3 DNA sequence: TGTGCCAGCAGCTTGGGCGGCGGGACCGGGGAGCTGTTTTTT. It yields the protein CASSLGGGTGELFF.

This chain joins TRBV29-1 and TRBJ2-1; TRBD2 matches 10 bases. With 5 bases clipped from V and 7 bases from J, the junction kept 8 bases outside the gene matches. Per the germline V gene, CDR1 is SQVTM and CDR2 is ANQGSEA. This CDR3 is built from 14 residues. CDR3 sequence reads: CSVQAGGPSNEQFF. CDR3 coding DNA: TGCAGCGTTCAAGCGGGAGGGCCTAGTAATGAGCAGTTCTTC.

This chain joins TRBV28 and TRBJ1-2, with 9 bases matching TRBD1. Germline CDR1 MDHEN, CDR2 SYDVKM. The CDR3 length is 14 residues. Trimming cost V 2 bases and J 5 bases; bases outside gene matches: 3. The CDR3 sequence: CASSLPGTGYGYTF. CDR3 nucleotide sequence: TGTGCCAGCAGTTTACCCGGGACAGGGTATGGCTACACCTTC.

V gene TRBV4-1 combines with J gene TRBJ2-1, with 15 bases aligning to TRBD2. The ends lost 3 bases at V and 10 bases at J; junction bases unmatched: 4. Germline V lookup: CDR1 MGHRA, CDR2 YSYEKL. The CDR3 runs 15 residues. CDR3 nucleotides: TGCGCCAGCAGCCACGGGACTAGCGGGAGGAACGAGCAGTTCTTC. This codes for CASSHGTSGRNEQFF.

The chain uses TRBV5-4 and TRBJ2-3, with 9 bases identical to TRBD2. CDR1 is SGHNT and CDR2 is YYREEE in the germline V gene (reference sequence). The V segment lost 9 bases and the J segment 4 bases; nucleotides outside the gene matches: 12. This CDR3 region has 15 residues. The CDR3 DNA reads as TGTGCCACATACCCCCGCGCGGGAGGGTCAGATACGCAGTATTTT. This codes for CATYPRAGGSDTQYF.

The gene calls are TRBV12-5 and TRBJ1-1, with D possibly matching TRBD1 (5 bases). From germline, CDR1 is LGHNT and CDR2 FRNRAP. There are 13 residues in the CDR3. V was pared by 1 base and J by 9 bases, with 12 bases between. In nucleotides, the CDR3 is TGTGCTAGTGGTTTGGCGGTAGGGACTCAAGCTTTCTTT. Translating it yields CASGLAVGTQAFF.

The J gene is TRBJ1-4, the V gene TRBV5-1, with D tentatively TRBD1 (5 bases). V lost 0 bases and J lost 7, with 16 bases in between. CDR1 and CDR2 (germline): SGHRS, YFSETQ. The CDR3 spans 16 residues. The CDR3 DNA reads TGCGCCAGCAGCTTGGGATCTCGGCAGGGAAGTGAAAAACTGTTTTTT. Translation gives CASSLGSRQGSEKLFF. The whole variable domain, filled in from reference TRBV5-1 and TRBJ1-4, reads KAGVTQTPRYLIKTRGQQVTLSCSPISGHRSVSWYQQTPGQGLQFLFEYFSETQRNKGNFPGRFSGRQFSNSRSEMNVSTLELGDSALYLCASSLGSRQGSEKLFFGSGTQLSVL.

The V call is TRBV6-1, the J call TRBJ2-7, with 7 bases lining up with TRBD2. V lost 4 bases to trimming and J lost 2 bases; unmatched junction nucleotides: 11. From germline, CDR1 is MNHNS and CDR2 SASEGT. The CDR3 contains 16 residues. CDR3 amino acids: CASSATKLARTYEQYF. Written as DNA, the CDR3 is TGTGCCAGCAGTGCCACGAAACTAGCGCGGACCTACGAGCAGTACTTC.

V and J are TRBV6-5 and TRBJ2-4; the D gene is possibly TRBD2 (5 bases). The V gene lost 0 bases and the J gene lost 7 bases, with 10 bases spanning the gap. There are 14 residues in the CDR3. Germline CDR1 and CDR2: MNHEY and SVGAGI. Written as DNA, the CDR3 is TGTGCCAGCAGTTACTCTCGGGATTTTAACATTCAGTACTTC. Protein sequence: CASSYSRDFNIQYF.

Only a few counts were recorded for this clone. The chain carries TRBV18 and TRBJ1-2; 7 bases fit TRBD1. The V gene's germline CDR1 is KGHSH and CDR2 LQKENI. V dropped 2 bases and J dropped 4; count of bases not matched to a gene: 4. The CDR3 is made up of 14 amino acids. The CDR3 loop is CASSPGQEGYGYTF. As DNA, the CDR3 is TGTGCCAGCTCACCAGGACAGGAGGGCTATGGCTACACCTTC.

The chain is built from TRBV7-2 and TRBJ2-7; TRBD2 matches 12 bases. After removal of 0 bases from V and 12 bases from J, the junction contained 9 bases not matched to a gene. Germline CDR1 and CDR2: SGHTA and FQGNSA. The CDR3 contains 15 residues. CDR3 amino acids: CASSLATLAGGPMYF. The CDR3 DNA follows: TGTGCCAGCAGCTTAGCGACCCTAGCGGGAGGGCCTATGTACTTC.

This clone was found once. The chain is built from TRBV19 and TRBJ2-7; D unclear. Germline CDR1 LNHDA, CDR2 SQIVND (reference sequence). The V end was cut by 3 bases, the J end by 0 bases, with 12 bases between. This CDR3 has 15 residues. For the CDR3, the DNA is TGTGCCAGTAGTATCTCTCCTTCCAGCTCCTACGAGCAGTACTTC. This encodes CASSISPSSSYEQYF.

The chain links TRBV28 to TRBJ2-1, with 13 positions matching TRBD2. Trimming took 5 bases from V and 0 from J; bases not matched to a gene: 1. CDR3 length: 16 amino acids. Looked up from germline, CDR1 is MDHEN and CDR2 is SYDVKM. The CDR3 region has the DNA TGTGCCAGCAGTCGGACTAGCGGGAGCTCCTACAATGAGCAGTTCTTC. Protein product: CASSRTSGSSYNEQFF.

This chain joins TRBV4-1 and TRBJ2-1; tentative D call: TRBD2 (5 bases). The CDR3 length is 16 residues. Trimming pared 6 bases from V and 0 bases from J, leaving 15 bases between. Germline CDR1 MGHRA, CDR2 YSYEKL. The CDR3 protein is CASRATLVRSYNEQFF. The CDR3 bases are TGCGCCAGCAGGGCAACACTAGTTCGCTCCTACAATGAGCAGTTCTTC.

This rearrangement joins TRBV20-1 to TRBJ2-2; D unresolved. The CDR3 runs 11 residues. CDR1 is DFQATT and CDR2 is SNEGSKA in the germline V gene (reference sequence). V was pared by 6 bases and J by 3 bases, with 5 bases between. The DNA of the CDR3 is TGCAGTGCCTCCGACACCGGGGAGCTGTTTTTT. Translated: CSASDTGELFF.

Remarks on this clone: The sample has other DNA sequences that encode this CDR3 too. The V call is TRBV28, the J call TRBJ1-1; a weak D match, TRBD1 (5 bases). Germline loops: CDR1 MDHEN, CDR2 SYDVKM. The CDR3 has 14 amino acids. Trimming stripped 4 bases from V and 2 bases from J, with 11 bases between. The CDR3 DNA follows: TGTGCCAGCAGTTCCCCGGGGGAAAACACTGAAGCTTTCTTT. Protein sequence: CASSSPGENTEAFF.